This TCR beta chain was captured in a study of blood T cell repertoires in COVID-19. Study-level background: Both acute and convalescent COVID-19 samples were obtained from the United States, Italy and Spain.

With respect to this clone: Other DNA sequences from this sample encode an identical CDR3 as well.

Data came from immunoSEQ multiplex PCR; TCRdb stores just in-frame clones and leaves some out. Of fewer than 500,000 clones in the sample, around 88% were seen once. The sequence was collected from a woman aged 25 to 39 with acute or convalescent COVID-19. Material for sequencing was peripheral blood.

The CDR3 is CAWSLQGNQPQHF. CDR3 DNA sequence: TGTGCCTGGAGCCTACAGGGTAATCAGCCCCAGCATTTT. The V and J genes are TRBV30 and TRBJ1-5, with D possibly TRBD1 on 6 matching bases. Trimming shortened V by 3 bases and J by 4 bases, and 10 bases separated the two germline ends. Germline V gene lookup returns CDR1 GTSNPN and CDR2 SVGIG (reference sequence). This CDR3 contains 13 residues.